A single sample is the source of the 19 T cell receptor beta chains below, sequenced in a study of T cells of healthy individuals. TCRdb processed the 5' RACE reads anew with MiXCR; each CDR3 protein has one entry. The repertoire holds around 100,000 distinct CDR3 sequences, with under 20% as singletons. These receptors were obtained from a human donor in good health.

The rearrangement links TRBV4-2 to TRBJ2-5; 14 bases are a match to TRBD2. Per germline, CDR1 LGHNA and CDR2 YNFKEQ. CDR3 length: 18 amino acids. V lost 4 bases to trimming and J lost 4 bases; unmatched junction nucleotides: 11. This CDR3 is CASSRTRLAGGPSETQYF. DNA of the CDR3: TGTGCCAGCAGCCGTACAAGACTAGCGGGGGGGCCCTCAGAGACCCAGTACTTC.

The chain carries TRBV6-2 or TRBV6-3 and TRBJ1-2, with D tentatively TRBD1 (5 bases). In germline, CDR1 is MNHEY, CDR2 SVGEGT. Trimming removed 9 bases from V and 4 bases from J, with 18 bases in between. CDR3 length: 14 residues. Written as DNA, the CDR3 is TGTGCCAGTAGACGGGACCGTCAGACCTATGGCTACACCTTC. Translating it yields CASRRDRQTYGYTF.

This clonotype turned up a few times. The V gene is TRBV29-1, the J gene TRBJ2-1; D gene uncertain. V was shortened by 0 bases and J by 7 bases, with 19 bases between the two germline ends. Germline-derived CDR1 and CDR2 are SQVTM and ANQGSEA. This CDR3 comprises 16 residues. CDR3 amino acids: CSVEDQGPAALNEQFF. CDR3 nucleotide sequence: TGCAGCGTTGAAGACCAAGGGCCCGCTGCTCTAAATGAGCAGTTCTTC.

This clonotype has only a few counts. The V call is TRBV7-2, the J call TRBJ1-2; no clear D. Germline CDR1 and CDR2: SGHTA and FQGNSA. Trimming took 5 bases from V and 4 from J, leaving 17 bases between them. The CDR3 totals 15 residues. DNA of the CDR3: TGTGCCAGCAGCAAAACTAGGACGCGCCCCTATGGCTACACCTTC. It specifies CASSKTRTRPYGYTF.

The V gene is TRBV29-1, the J gene TRBJ1-2; 7 bases are a match to TRBD1. The CDR3 has 13 residues. Germline-derived CDR1 and CDR2 are SQVTM and ANQGSEA. CDR3 in DNA: TGCAGTACGGGGACAGATCACACGGACGGCTACACCTTC. Encoded protein: CSTGTDHTDGYTF. The full variable domain, rest sourced from reference TRBV29-1 and TRBJ1-2, is SAVISQKPSRDICQRGTSLTIQCQVDSQVTMMFWYRQQPGQSLTLIATANQGSEATYESGFVIDKFPISRPNLTFSTLTVSNMSPEDSSIYLCSTGTDHTDGYTFGSGTRLTVV.

This clonotype was seen a handful of times. J is TRBJ2-3 and V is TRBV20-1; tentative D call: TRBD2 (6 bases). The CDR3 consists of 16 residues. Germline V CDR1 and CDR2: DFQATT, SNEGSKA (reference sequence). The V end lost 0 bases, the J end lost 2 bases, and 15 bases lay between the germline ends. The DNA for the CDR3 is TGCAGTGCTAGAGATCTGCTAGCGACCATCACAGATACGCAGTATTTT. Its translation is CSARDLLATITDTQYF.

This clonotype was seen a handful of times. CDR3 protein: CASSPSSGRGSEQYF. DNA of the CDR3: TGTGCCAGCAGCCCATCTAGCGGGAGGGGAAGCGAGCAGTACTTC. The chain couples TRBV9 to TRBJ2-7; TRBD2 aligns across 12 bases. The CDR3 runs 15 residues. J was trimmed by 6 bases and V by 4 bases; bases with no gene match: 8. CDR1 and CDR2 (germline): SGDLS, YYNGEE.

There are a few counts of this clonotype. J is TRBJ2-2 and V is TRBV5-6; 9 bases align to TRBD1. The germline gives CDR1 SGHDT, CDR2 YYEEEE. Trimming took 6 bases from V and 8 from J; bases not matched to a gene: 20. CDR3 length equals 18 residues. The CDR3 bases are TGTGCCAGCAACCCAACCGAGATAGACAGGGGGTGGTGTGGGGAGCTGTTTTTT. It encodes CASNPTEIDRGWCGELFF. The variable domain in full, completed from reference TRBV5-6 and TRBJ2-2, reads DAGVTQSPTHLIKTRGQQVTLRCSPKSGHDTVSWYQQALGQGPQFIFQYYEEEERQRGNFPDRFSGHQFPNYSSELNVNALLLGDSALYLCASNPTEIDRGWCGELFFGEGSRLTVL.

This clonotype showed up just a few times. This rearrangement joins TRBV20-1 to TRBJ2-3; perhaps TRBD1 as D (5 bases). Germline V gives CDR1 DFQATT, CDR2 SNEGSKA (reference sequence). This CDR3 spans 14 amino acids. Trimming removed 0 bases from V and 2 bases from J, with 9 bases in between. In DNA, the CDR3 is TGCAGTGCTAGAGATTTCAGGGACACAGATACGCAGTATTTT. Its translation is CSARDFRDTDTQYF.

This clonotype appeared a few times. The chain is built from TRBV5-1 and TRBJ2-1; 7 nucleotides match TRBD2. CDR1 is SGHRS, CDR2 YFSETQ, per germline. The CDR3 has 13 residues. With V trimmed by 0 bases and J by 10 bases, 4 bases remained unmatched. The CDR3 DNA reads TGCGCCAGCAGCTTGGGGGGGACTATCGAGCAGTTCTTC. It encodes CASSLGGTIEQFF.

There are a few counts of this clonotype. The rearrangement uses TRBV28 and TRBJ1-1; D ambiguous. CDR3 length: 15 residues. CDR1 MDHEN and CDR2 SYDVKM come from the germline V gene. Deletions cut 5 bases from V and 4 bases from J, with 17 bases between. The CDR3 DNA sequence: TGTGCCAGCAGTGCAGACATCCACCGTGTCACTGAAGCTTTCTTT. Translated: CASSADIHRVTEAFF.

This clonotype appeared a few times. The rearrangement joins TRBV15 to TRBJ2-5; TRBD1 agrees at 10 bases. Trimming at V came to 1 base and at J to 2 bases, leaving 7 bases not matched to a gene. The CDR3 totals 17 residues. The germline V gene encodes CDR1 LNHNV and CDR2 YYDKDF (reference sequence). CDR3 in amino acids: CATSRVGQGINQETQYF. The DNA of the CDR3 is TGTGCCACCAGCAGAGTGGGACAGGGGATAAATCAAGAGACCCAGTACTTC.

This clonotype has just a few counts. The V and J genes are TRBV9 and TRBJ2-3, with TRBD2 matching over 10 bases. After removal of 0 bases from V and 2 bases from J, the junction contained 9 bases not matched to a gene. CDR1 is SGDLS and CDR2 is YYNGEE in the germline V gene. The length of the CDR3 is 18 residues. In DNA, the CDR3 is TGTGCCAGCAGCGTAGTGGGTAGCGGGGGGTACCTCACAGATACGCAGTATTTT. Translation: CASSVVGSGGYLTDTQYF.

V usage is TRBV28 and J usage is TRBJ2-4; D ambiguous. Trimming left V 5 bases short and J 13 bases short, with 6 bases between. This CDR3 has 9 residues. Per germline, CDR1 MDHEN and CDR2 SYDVKM. The CDR3 region has the DNA TGTGCCAGCAGTAGTCAGCAGTACTTC. It codes for CASSSQQYF.

A few counts support this clonotype. The gene calls are TRBV4-1 and TRBJ1-3; D not resolved. The V and J ends lost 2 bases and 0 bases respectively, with 5 bases between them. Germline V gives CDR1 MGHRA, CDR2 YSYEKL. CDR3 length: 14 residues. CDR3 loop: CASSQTTSGNTIYF. CDR3 nucleotides: TGCGCCAGCAGCCAAACGACCTCTGGAAACACCATATATTTT.

There are many counts of this clonotype. The chain carries TRBV20-1 and TRBJ1-5; D is undetermined. This CDR3 contains 12 residues. Deletions cut 3 bases from V and 5 bases from J, with 8 bases between. Germline CDR1 DFQATT, CDR2 SNEGSKA (reference sequence). CDR3 DNA sequence: TGCAGTGCTAGGGACCGAGATCAGCCCCAGCATTTT. Its protein product is CSARDRDQPQHF.

The chain links TRBV25-1 to TRBJ2-7, with D possibly matching TRBD1 (5 bases). V lost 3 bases and J 2 bases, leaving 5 bases between the germline ends. Germline V CDR1 and CDR2: MGHDK, SYGVNS. CDR3 size: 12 residues. The CDR3 here is CASSDRAYEQYF. The CDR3 DNA is TGTGCCAGCAGTGACAGGGCCTACGAGCAGTACTTC.

Points on this clonotype: Likely a read error: the CDR3 ends without its conserved phenylalanine or tryptophan. The chain has TRBV12-3 or TRBV12-4 and TRBJ1-5; 10 bases match TRBD1. V lost 5 bases, J lost 5 bases, and 0 bases stayed unmatched. CDR3 length equals 13 residues. This CDR3 reads CASSGTGDQPQHS. DNA of the CDR3: TGTGCCAGCAGTGGGACAGGGGATCAGCCCCAGCATTCT.

This clonotype has only a few counts. This chain joins TRBV20-1 and TRBJ2-5; the D is unclear. The CDR3 contains 11 residues. V was pared by 0 bases and J by 4 bases, with 3 bases between. From germline, CDR1 is DFQATT and CDR2 SNEGSKA (reference sequence). The CDR3 reads CSARDLETQYF. The CDR3, as DNA: TGCAGTGCTAGAGATCTAGAGACCCAGTACTTC.